This TCR beta chain is from a study of blood T cell repertoires in COVID-19. Germline lookup yields CDR1 SNHLY and CDR2 FYNNEI. V gave up 6 bases and J gave up 1 base; unmatched junction bases: 0. The CDR3 loop spans 12 amino acids. The data were produced by immunoSEQ multiplex PCR, yet TCRdb's version contains in-frame clones alone and is incomplete. Of fewer than 140,000 clones listed, 76% are singletons. The chain joins TRBV2 to TRBJ2-7; the match to TRBD1 covers 7 bases. This sequence was found in a man older than 75 with COVID-19, enrolled during active disease. The specimen was peripheral blood. The CDR3 DNA reads TGTGCCAGCAGGGGACAGTCCTACGAGCAGTACTTC. Protein sequence: CASRGQSYEQYF. Filled out from reference TRBV2 and TRBJ2-7, the complete variable domain reads EPEVTQTPSHQVTQMGQEVILRCVPISNHLYFYWYRQILGQKVEFLVSFYNNEISEKSEIFDDQFSVERPDGSNFTLKIRSTKLEDSAMYFCASRGQSYEQYFGPGTRLTVT.